A single sample gave rise to the 5 T cell receptor beta chains below, sequenced in a study of blood T cell repertoires in COVID-19. TCRdb's copy holds only in-frame clones and misses some; the assay was immunoSEQ multiplex PCR. The table shows tens of thousands of clones, with more than 80% occurring only once. Specimen: peripheral blood. These receptors all stem from a human donor in a cohort sampled during active COVID-19.

The genes are TRBV10-3 and TRBJ1-1, with TRBD1 matching over 8 bases. The CDR3 has 18 residues. CDR1 is ENHRY, CDR2 SYGVKD, per germline. The J segment lost 6 bases and the V segment lost 4 bases, leaving 19 bases of the junction unmatched. Written as DNA, the CDR3 is TGTGCCATCAGTGGGGGACGGACAGGGCGAGGGACACAGCCTGAAGCTTTCTTT. As protein: CAISGGRTGRGTQPEAFF.

V and J are TRBV10-2 and TRBJ2-5, with D perhaps TRBD1 (5 bases). With 8 bases removed from V and 5 bases from J, the gap between germline ends came to 15 bases. Germline CDR1 WSHSY, CDR2 SAAADI. The CDR3 totals 13 residues. The CDR3 bases are TGCGCCAGCGTACCCAGGGTAAGGGAGACCCAGTACTTC. This sequence encodes CASVPRVRETQYF.

The chain couples TRBV6-2 or TRBV6-3 to TRBJ2-2, with D uncertain. The CDR3 contains 13 residues. Per germline, CDR1 MNHEY and CDR2 SVGEGT. Trimming removed 0 bases from V and 5 bases from J, with 4 bases in between. The CDR3 protein is CASSYSRTGELFF. The DNA of the CDR3 is TGTGCCAGCAGTTACTCCCGTACCGGGGAGCTGTTTTTT.

The chain employs TRBV3-1 (or the pseudogene TRBV3-2) and TRBJ1-2; TRBD1 is a possible D gene (5 bases). V lost 4 bases and J 4 bases, leaving 7 bases between the germline ends. This CDR3 contains 12 residues. Germline-derived CDR1 and CDR2 are LGHDT and YNNKEL (reference sequence). Written as DNA, the CDR3 is TGTGCCAGCAGCCTAAGGGGCTATGGCTACACCTTC. Its translation is CASSLRGYGYTF.

The chain's CDR3 is CASSIDRPGQDIYGYTF. DNA for the CDR3: TGTGCCAGTAGTATAGATCGACCGGGACAGGACATCTATGGCTACACCTTC. This chain connects TRBV19 to TRBJ1-2; 8 bases align to TRBD1. The CDR3 sequence is 17 residues long. V gave up 0 bases and J gave up 4 bases; unmatched junction bases: 10. CDR1 and CDR2 (germline): LNHDA, SQIVND (reference sequence).